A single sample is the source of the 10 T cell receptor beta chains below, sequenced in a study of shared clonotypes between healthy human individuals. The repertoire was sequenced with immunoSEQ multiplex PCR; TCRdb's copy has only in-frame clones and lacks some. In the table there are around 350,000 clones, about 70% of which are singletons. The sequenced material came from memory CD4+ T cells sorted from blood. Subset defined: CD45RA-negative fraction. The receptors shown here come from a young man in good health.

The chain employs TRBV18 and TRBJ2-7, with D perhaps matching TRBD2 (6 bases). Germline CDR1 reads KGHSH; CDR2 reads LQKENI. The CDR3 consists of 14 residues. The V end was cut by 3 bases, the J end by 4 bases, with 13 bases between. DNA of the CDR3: TGTGCCAGCTCACCGGTTTCGGAGGGTTACGAGCAGTACTTC. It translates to CASSPVSEGYEQYF.

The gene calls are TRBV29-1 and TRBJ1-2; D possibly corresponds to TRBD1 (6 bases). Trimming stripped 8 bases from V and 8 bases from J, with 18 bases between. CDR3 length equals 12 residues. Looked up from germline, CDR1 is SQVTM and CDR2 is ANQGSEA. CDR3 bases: TGCAGCACCCTGCAGGGGCCGGGGGGCTACACCTTC. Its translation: CSTLQGPGGYTF.

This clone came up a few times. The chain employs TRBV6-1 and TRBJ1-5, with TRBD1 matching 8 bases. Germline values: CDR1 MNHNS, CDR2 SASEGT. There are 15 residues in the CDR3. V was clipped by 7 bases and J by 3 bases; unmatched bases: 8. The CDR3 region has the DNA TGTGCCAGCACCAGCGGACAGGGACACAATCAGCCCCAGCATTTT. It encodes CASTSGQGHNQPQHF.

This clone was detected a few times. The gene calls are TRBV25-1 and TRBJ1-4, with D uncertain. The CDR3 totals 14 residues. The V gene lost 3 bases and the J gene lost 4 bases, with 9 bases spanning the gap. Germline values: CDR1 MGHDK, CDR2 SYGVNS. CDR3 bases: TGTGCCAGCAGTGACAGATTACTTAATGAAAAACTGTTTTTT. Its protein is CASSDRLLNEKLFF. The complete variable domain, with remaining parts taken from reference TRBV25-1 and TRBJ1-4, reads EADIYQTPRYLVIGTGKKITLECSQTMGHDKMYWYQQDPGMELHLIHYSYGVNSTEKGDLSSESTVSRIRTEHFPLTLESARPSHTSQYLCASSDRLLNEKLFFGSGTQLSVL.

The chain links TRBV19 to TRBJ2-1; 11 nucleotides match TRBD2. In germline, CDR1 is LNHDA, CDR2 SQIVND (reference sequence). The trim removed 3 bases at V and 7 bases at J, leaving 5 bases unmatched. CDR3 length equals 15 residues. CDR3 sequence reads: CASSIETSGMNEQFF. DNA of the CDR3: TGTGCCAGTAGTATTGAGACTAGCGGGATGAATGAGCAGTTCTTC.

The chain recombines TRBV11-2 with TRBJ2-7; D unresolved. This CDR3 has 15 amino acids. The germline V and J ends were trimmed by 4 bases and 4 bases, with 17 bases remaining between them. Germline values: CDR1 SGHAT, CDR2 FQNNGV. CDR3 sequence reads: CASSSLGREQYEQYF. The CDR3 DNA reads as TGTGCCAGCAGCTCTCTAGGTAGGGAACAATACGAGCAGTACTTC.

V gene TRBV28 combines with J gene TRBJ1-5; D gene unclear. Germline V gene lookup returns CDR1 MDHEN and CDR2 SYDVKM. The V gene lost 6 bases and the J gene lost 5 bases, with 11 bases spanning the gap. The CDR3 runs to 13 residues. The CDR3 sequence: CASSPGVHQPQHF. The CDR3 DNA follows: TGTGCCAGCAGCCCAGGCGTCCATCAGCCCCAGCATTTT.

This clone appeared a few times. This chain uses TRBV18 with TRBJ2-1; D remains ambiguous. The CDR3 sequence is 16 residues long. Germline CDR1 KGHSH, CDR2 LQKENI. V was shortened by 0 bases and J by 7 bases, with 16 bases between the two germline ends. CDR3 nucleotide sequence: TGTGCCAGCTCACCACCCAATAGTAGAATTGGAAATGAGCAGTTCTTC. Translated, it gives CASSPPNSRIGNEQFF.

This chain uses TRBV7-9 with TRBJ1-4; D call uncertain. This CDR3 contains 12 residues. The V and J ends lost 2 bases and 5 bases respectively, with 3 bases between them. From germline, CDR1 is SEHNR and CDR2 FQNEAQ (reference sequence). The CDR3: CASSLRNEKLFF. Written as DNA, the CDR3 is TGTGCCAGCAGCTTACGGAATGAAAAACTGTTTTTT.

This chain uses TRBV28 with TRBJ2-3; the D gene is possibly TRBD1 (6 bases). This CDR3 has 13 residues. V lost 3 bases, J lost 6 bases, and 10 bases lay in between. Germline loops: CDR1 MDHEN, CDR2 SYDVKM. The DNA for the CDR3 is TGTGCCAGCAGTTTTGGGGGCAGGGATACGCAGTATTTT. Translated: CASSFGGRDTQYF. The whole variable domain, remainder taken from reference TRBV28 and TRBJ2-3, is DVKVTQSSRYLVKRTGEKVFLECVQDMDHENMFWYRQDPGLGLRLIYFSYDVKMKEKGDIPEGYSVSREKKERFSLILESASTNQTSMYLCASSFGGRDTQYFGPGTRLTVL.